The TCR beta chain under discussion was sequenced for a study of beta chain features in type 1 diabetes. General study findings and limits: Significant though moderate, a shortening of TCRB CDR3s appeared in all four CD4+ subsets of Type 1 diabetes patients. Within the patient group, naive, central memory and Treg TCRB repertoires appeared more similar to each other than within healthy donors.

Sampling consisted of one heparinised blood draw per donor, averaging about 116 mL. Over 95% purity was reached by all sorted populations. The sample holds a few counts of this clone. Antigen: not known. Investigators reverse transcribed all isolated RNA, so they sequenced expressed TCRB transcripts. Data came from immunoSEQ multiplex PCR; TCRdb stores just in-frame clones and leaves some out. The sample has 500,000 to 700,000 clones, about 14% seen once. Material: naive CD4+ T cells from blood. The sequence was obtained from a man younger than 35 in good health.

CDR3 DNA sequence: TGTGCCAGCAGCCTGGGACTGACGATCAATGAAAAACTGTTTTTT. It encodes CASSLGLTINEKLFF. The chain employs TRBV7-9 and TRBJ1-4, with D perhaps TRBD1 (5 bases). The CDR3 length is 15 residues. The V end lost 5 bases, the J end lost 5 bases, and 15 bases lay between the germline ends. Germline V gene data show CDR1 as SEHNR and CDR2 as FQNEAQ (reference sequence).